These T cell receptor beta chains were read from a single sample in a study of cytomegalovirus exposure and HLA in healthy donors. Measured with immunoSEQ multiplex PCR; TCRdb has only the in-frame clones, and not every one. The repertoire holds fewer than 150,000 clones, with about three quarters as singletons. The sequenced sample was PBMCs. The receptors were gathered from a woman aged 25 to 45 in good health and CMV-seronegative. Both conserved end residues are part of each CDR3.

V gene	CDR3 length	CDR3 protein
TRBV4-1	15	CASSRQGTSTDTQYF
TRBV4-2	14	CASRAGQGPDTQYF
TRBV6-1	15	CASKVAGEATGELFF
TRBV6-5	12	CASSSYSNEQFF
TRBV2	15	CASRIQGAHPGELFF
TRBV6-1	10	CASGRETQYF
TRBV6-4	16	CASSPTSGGPTDTQYF
TRBV27	14	CASSQDSLNEKLFF
TRBV25-1	14	CASSRTGPTDTQYF
TRBV10-3	17	CAISFTGVASGANVLTF
TRBV29-1	14	CSVVLSGLNYGYTF
TRBV2	16	CASSDQRDIGGGPQHF
TRBV19	18	CASSQKRGLAGKGDTQYF
TRBV7-8	15	CASSKSLGVNTEAFF
TRBV7-2	17	CASSLLGLGTGANGYTF
TRBV9	15	CASSVDGYSNQPQHF
TRBV7-2	16	CASSSRTSGGLLGQFF
TRBV4-1	17	CASSQEIQGTRTGELFF
TRBV6-1	14	CASSDWTARQPQHF
TRBV27	13	CASSLAGSQPQHF
TRBV4-1	15	CASSLSGHGNQPQHF
TRBV6-5	13	CASRYQENQPQHF
TRBV9	16	CASSVKERGGHDEQFF
TRBV21-1	17	CASSKATHRELQETQYF
TRBV7-2	15	CASSTLAGPKETQYF
TRBV4-1	14	CASSLGQGNQPQHF
TRBV7-9	17	CASSLSLASSLADTQYF
TRBV6-1	13	CASNTRTDYGYTF
TRBV7-3	14	CASSSIAGEIEQFF
TRBV7-9	14	CASSSTGNGNTIYF
TRBV11-2	14	CASSPGQANTEAFF
TRBV7-6	15	CASSLGQGVLYEQYF
TRBV6-4	15	CASSPRGQGACGYTF
TRBV2	13	CASSVRLNYGYTF
TRBV6-1	14	CASTAGTTYNEQFF
TRBV6-5	15	CASSNLGGYGNGYTF
TRBV7-6	16	CASSLAPRGGTDTQYF
TRBV19	15	CASTPGGVGPYGYTF
TRBV7-9	15	CASSPSVRTRETQYF
TRBV7-9	16	CASSSPGLADSYEQYF
TRBV5-4	14	CASSSQATNEKLFF
TRBV19	18	CASSLEGLAGTNTGELFF
TRBV19	11	CASSRGDGYTF
TRBV7-2	14	CASSRTSGKETQYF
TRBV7-2	15	CASRRQGTNTGELFF
TRBV2	13	CASTEGLYNEQFF
TRBV5-1	14	CASSSTGLGDTIYF
TRBV6-5	14	CASSSGTENSPLHF
TRBV4-1	12	CASAGGVKGYTF
TRBV21-1	20	CASSKAVGKREIRSQETQYF
TRBV7-2	13	CASSFYGANVLTF